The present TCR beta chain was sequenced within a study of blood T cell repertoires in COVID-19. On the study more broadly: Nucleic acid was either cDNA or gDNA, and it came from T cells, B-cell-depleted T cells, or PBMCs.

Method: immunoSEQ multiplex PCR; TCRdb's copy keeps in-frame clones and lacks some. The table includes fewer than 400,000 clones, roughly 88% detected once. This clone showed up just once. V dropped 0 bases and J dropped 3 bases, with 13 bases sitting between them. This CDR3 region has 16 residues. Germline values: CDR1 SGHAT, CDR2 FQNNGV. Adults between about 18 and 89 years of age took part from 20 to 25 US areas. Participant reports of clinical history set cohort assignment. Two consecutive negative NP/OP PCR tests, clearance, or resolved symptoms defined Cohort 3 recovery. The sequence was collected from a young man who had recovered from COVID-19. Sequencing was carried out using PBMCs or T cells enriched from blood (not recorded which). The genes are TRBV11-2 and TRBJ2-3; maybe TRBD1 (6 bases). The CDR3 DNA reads TGTGCCAGCAGCTTAGATGGTGTAGGGGGTACAGATACGCAGTATTTT. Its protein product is CASSLDGVGGTDTQYF.